Below are 19 T cell receptor beta chains sequenced from a single sample in a study of neurological immune-mediated disorders. One entry per CDR3 protein results from TCRdb running MiXCR on the 5' RACE reads. The sample lists tens of thousands of distinct CDR3 sequences, more than 7% occurring once. Time point defined: longitudinal time-point 3. Specimen: PBMCs. These receptors were taken from a middle-aged woman in good health.

In its sample, this clonotype was seen many times. The gene calls are TRBV20-1 and TRBJ2-5; D gene unclear. The V end lost 3 bases, the J end lost 3 bases, and 11 bases lay between the germline ends. The CDR3 runs 13 residues. Germline CDR1 DFQATT, CDR2 SNEGSKA (reference sequence). Here the CDR3 reads CSASRATEETQYF. The CDR3 DNA reads TGCAGTGCTAGCCGGGCGACGGAAGAGACCCAGTACTTC.

This clonotype was counted many times. The chain has TRBV6-2 or TRBV6-3 and TRBJ2-1; a possible D gene is TRBD1 (5 bases). The CDR3 contains 13 residues. From germline, CDR1 is MNHEY and CDR2 SVGEGT. Trimming took off 5 bases at V and 7 bases at J, with 12 bases between the two ends. The CDR3 region is CASSKQGDNEQFF. The CDR3, as DNA: TGTGCCAGCAGTAAGCAAGGGGATAATGAGCAGTTCTTC.

The sample holds many counts of this clonotype. V is TRBV20-1 and J is TRBJ1-1; D is perhaps TRBD1 (6 bases). Germline V CDR1 and CDR2: DFQATT, SNEGSKA (reference sequence). The V gene lost 4 bases and the J gene lost 0 bases, with 15 bases spanning the gap. There are 15 residues in the CDR3. CDR3 DNA sequence: TGCAGTGCTATCGACAGGCTTATCCTGAACACTGAAGCTTTCTTT. Its protein product is CSAIDRLILNTEAFF.

This clonotype has just a few counts. The chain carries TRBV7-8 and TRBJ2-7, with D possibly TRBD2 on 5 matching bases. CDR3 length equals 18 residues. V lost 6 bases and J 0 bases, leaving 24 bases between the germline ends. Germline V gene sequence: CDR1 SGHVS, CDR2 FQNEAQ. CDR3 bases: TGTGCCAGCAGGCGTCGGGCTAGCCGACTTCTTTACTCCTACGAGCAGTACTTC. It codes for CASRRRASRLLYSYEQYF.

This clonotype was counted ten times or more. The rearrangement joins TRBV20-1 to TRBJ2-7; 15 nucleotides align to TRBD2. This CDR3 comprises 16 residues. Germline CDR1 DFQATT, CDR2 SNEGSKA (reference sequence). Trimming took 5 bases from V and 5 from J; bases not matched to a gene: 10. As DNA, the CDR3 is TGCAGTGCTTCCCCCGGACTAGCGGGAGGGCCCCACGAGCAGTACTTC. Translated: CSASPGLAGGPHEQYF.

This clonotype has ten or more counts. This chain uses TRBV7-6 with TRBJ2-1; TRBD1 agrees at 8 bases. In germline, CDR1 is SGHVS, CDR2 FNYEAQ. Trimming removed 6 bases from V and 1 base from J; junction bases left unmatched: 5. The CDR3 totals 15 residues. CDR3 coding DNA: TGTGCCAGCAGGCCAAGGACAGGGTCCTACAATGAGCAGTTCTTC. The encoded protein is CASRPRTGSYNEQFF.

The V call is TRBV25-1, the J call TRBJ1-1; D is uncertain. V lost 7 bases to trimming and J lost 1 base, with 4 bases between them. Per the germline V gene, CDR1 is MGHDK and CDR2 is SYGVNS. The CDR3 has 11 residues. CDR3 in DNA: TGTGCCAGCATCCGGAACACTGAAGCTTTCTTT. It is translated as CASIRNTEAFF.

The V and J genes are TRBV3-1 and TRBJ2-1; 7 bases line up with TRBD1. The CDR3 runs 14 residues. V lost 6 bases and J lost 0; bases outside the gene matches: 2. The germline gives CDR1 LGHDT, CDR2 YNNKEL (reference sequence). CDR3 sequence: CASRRQGSYNEQFF. The CDR3 coding sequence is TGTGCCAGCAGACGACAGGGCTCCTACAATGAGCAGTTCTTC.

This clonotype was observed at least ten times. The V and J genes are TRBV4-3 and TRBJ2-5, with 8 nucleotides matching TRBD2. In germline, CDR1 is LGHNA, CDR2 YSLEER. V dropped 2 bases and J dropped 3; count of bases not matched to a gene: 5. The length of the CDR3 is 15 residues. Here the CDR3 DNA reads TGCGCCAGCAGCCAAACCGGGACTAGGGAAGAGACCCAGTACTTC. Amino acid sequence: CASSQTGTREETQYF.

This clonotype has ten or more counts. V usage is TRBV13 and J usage is TRBJ1-1; TRBD1 agrees at 8 bases. The germline V gene encodes CDR1 PRHDT and CDR2 FYEKMQ (reference sequence). The CDR3 totals 14 residues. The ends lost 5 bases at V and 4 bases at J; junction bases unmatched: 6. CDR3 residues: CASSRGQGGTEAFF. In DNA, the CDR3 is TGTGCCAGCAGCCGAGGACAGGGAGGCACTGAAGCTTTCTTT.

This clonotype occurred many times. The genes are TRBV20-1 and TRBJ1-4, with D perhaps TRBD1 (6 bases). V lost 6 bases and J 4 bases, leaving 12 bases between the germline ends. Germline CDR1 DFQATT, CDR2 SNEGSKA (reference sequence). The CDR3 covers 13 residues. The CDR3 nucleotides read TGCAGTGCCCCGGACAGAAATAATGAAAAACTGTTTTTT. Protein sequence: CSAPDRNNEKLFF.

This clonotype was observed a few times. This chain joins TRBV29-1 and TRBJ2-3, with 7 bases lining up with TRBD2. J lost 5 bases, V lost 7 bases, and 12 bases had no gene match. Germline CDR1 SQVTM, CDR2 ANQGSEA. The CDR3 runs 14 residues. CDR3 region: CSGVFGGSIDTQYF. The CDR3 DNA reads as TGCAGCGGGGTATTCGGCGGGAGTATAGATACGCAGTATTTT.

Many counts were recorded for this clonotype. The chain has TRBV9 and TRBJ2-1, with TRBD1 matching over 9 bases. Germline values: CDR1 SGDLS, CDR2 YYNGEE. J gave up 8 bases and V 2 bases, and 5 bases lay outside the gene matches. The CDR3 has 14 amino acids. The CDR3 DNA reads TGTGCCAGCAGCGTCGGGACAGGGAGGGATGAGCAGTTCTTC. Protein product: CASSVGTGRDEQFF.

At least ten counts were recorded for this clonotype. The rearrangement uses TRBV20-1 and TRBJ2-2; D ambiguous. The CDR3 runs to 14 residues. CDR1 is DFQATT, CDR2 SNEGSKA, per germline (reference sequence). With 3 bases removed from V and 2 bases from J, the gap between germline ends came to 10 bases. CDR3 in amino acids: CSASKPGNTGELFF. The CDR3 DNA reads as TGCAGTGCTAGTAAACCAGGAAACACCGGGGAGCTGTTTTTT.

This clonotype was seen at least ten times. The chain couples TRBV5-4 to TRBJ2-1, with TRBD2 matching over 7 bases. This CDR3 has 15 residues. CDR1 SGHNT and CDR2 YYREEE come from the germline V gene (reference sequence). V dropped 1 base and J dropped 4; count of bases not matched to a gene: 5. CDR3 protein: CASSLPGLPYNEQFF. The CDR3 DNA reads as TGTGCCAGCAGCTTGCCGGGACTACCTTACAATGAGCAGTTCTTC.

This clonotype was observed at least ten times. This chain uses TRBV10-2 with TRBJ1-1, with D perhaps matching TRBD1 (6 bases). The CDR3 sequence is 12 residues long. V lost 5 bases and J lost 5, with 9 bases in between. Germline assignment: CDR1 WSHSY and CDR2 SAAADI. CDR3 in DNA: TGCGCCAGCAGTCCCCAGGGGACTGAAGCTTTCTTT. Translated, it gives CASSPQGTEAFF.

The chain recombines TRBV5-1 with TRBJ2-7, with 8 bases identical to TRBD2. The germline gives CDR1 SGHRS, CDR2 YFSETQ. The CDR3 runs 14 residues. J was trimmed by 6 bases and V by 6 bases; bases with no gene match: 11. CDR3 amino acids: CASTGGPDGVEQYF. The DNA for the CDR3 is TGCGCCAGCACGGGGGGGCCCGATGGGGTCGAGCAGTACTTC.

This clonotype was picked up many times. This rearrangement joins TRBV7-2 to TRBJ1-2; 7 bases align to TRBD1. V was pared by 4 bases and J by 4 bases, with 9 bases of the junction left unmatched. This CDR3 contains 15 residues. Germline CDR1 reads SGHTA; CDR2 reads FQGNSA. The DNA for the CDR3 is TGTGCCAGCAGCTCTCGACAGGGACTGTCCTATGGCTACACCTTC. It specifies CASSSRQGLSYGYTF.

This clonotype was picked up a small number of times. The J gene is TRBJ2-3, the V gene TRBV7-2, with D unclear. The length of the CDR3 is 17 residues. Looked up from germline, CDR1 is SGHTA and CDR2 is FQGNSA. V was shortened by 6 bases and J by 5 bases, with 24 bases between the two germline ends. DNA of the CDR3: TGTGCCAGCAGTCCCGCCCGGATGGTAGGACGTGGAGATACGCAGTATTTT. Its translation is CASSPARMVGRGDTQYF.